One and the same sample provided the 5 T cell receptor beta chains below, sequenced in a study of identical twins. TCRdb reanalysed the 5' RACE reads using MiXCR and keeps one entry per CDR3 protein. This table has fewer than 250,000 distinct CDR3 sequences, approximately 6.8% appearing once. The sample also formed part of further work on yellow fever vaccine responses in identical twins.

The material sequenced was CD8+ T cells sorted from blood. The receptors come from a woman under 30 in good health.

The J gene is TRBJ2-3, the V gene TRBV20-1, with TRBD2 matching 8 bases. The trim removed 4 bases at V and 2 bases at J, leaving 8 bases unmatched. The CDR3 length is 15 residues. CDR1 DFQATT and CDR2 SNEGSKA come from the germline V gene (reference sequence). CDR3 bases: TGCAGTGCTACCCCGGGGGGGGGTTACACAGATACGCAGTATTTT. The encoded protein is CSATPGGGYTDTQYF.

This clonotype was recorded at least ten times. V usage is TRBV7-9 and J usage is TRBJ2-7, with TRBD2 identical over 11 bases. V gave up 5 bases and J gave up 4 bases; unmatched junction bases: 4. The CDR3 is 14 amino acids. Germline V gene lookup returns CDR1 SEHNR and CDR2 FQNEAQ (reference sequence). The CDR3 region has the DNA TGTGCCAGCAGCGACACTAGCGGGAGTTACGAGCAGTACTTC. This sequence encodes CASSDTSGSYEQYF.

J is TRBJ2-5 and V is TRBV6-5, with 8 bases matching TRBD2. The CDR3 contains 18 residues. The germline CDR1 and CDR2 sequences are MNHEY and SVGAGI. The J segment lost 4 bases and the V segment lost 0 bases, leaving 13 bases of the junction unmatched. The CDR3 nucleotides read TGTGCCAGCAGTTACTCTATGGTAGCGGGATATTTTCCAGAGACCCAGTACTTC. Translated: CASSYSMVAGYFPETQYF.

This clonotype appeared many times. This chain connects TRBV7-7 to TRBJ2-1, with 11 bases fitting TRBD2. After removal of 3 bases from V and 8 bases from J, the junction contained 6 bases not matched to a gene. The V gene's germline CDR1 is SSHAT and CDR2 FNYEAQ (reference sequence). This CDR3 is built from 15 residues. The CDR3 DNA reads TGTGCCAGCAGCTTGGGGACTAGCGGCGAGGATGAGCAGTTCTTC. It yields the protein CASSLGTSGEDEQFF.

This chain links TRBV27 with TRBJ1-5, with a possible D match to TRBD1 (5 bases). Germline-derived CDR1 and CDR2 are MNHEY and SMNVEV (reference sequence). Trimming pared 4 bases from V and 7 bases from J, leaving 20 bases between. This CDR3 has 16 residues. CDR3 sequence: CASSSRERDPGQPQHF. In nucleotides, the CDR3 is TGTGCCAGCAGTTCGAGAGAACGGGACCCCGGACAGCCCCAGCATTTT.